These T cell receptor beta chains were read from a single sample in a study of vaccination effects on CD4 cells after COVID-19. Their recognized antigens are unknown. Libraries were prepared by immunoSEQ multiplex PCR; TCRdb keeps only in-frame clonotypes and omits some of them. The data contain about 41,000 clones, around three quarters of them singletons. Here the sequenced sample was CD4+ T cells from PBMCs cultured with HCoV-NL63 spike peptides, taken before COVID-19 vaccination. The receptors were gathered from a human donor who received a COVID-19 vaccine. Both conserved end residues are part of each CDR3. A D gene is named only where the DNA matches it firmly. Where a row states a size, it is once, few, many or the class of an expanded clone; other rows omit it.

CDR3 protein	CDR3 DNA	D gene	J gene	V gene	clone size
CAIRRPGQGNYGYTF	TGTGCCATCAGAAGACCGGGACAGGGAAACTATGGCTACACCTTC	TRBD1	TRBJ1-2	TRBV10-3	.
CASSAPGQGEETQYF	TGTGCCAGCAGCGCCCCCGGACAGGGAGAAGAGACCCAGTACTTC	.	TRBJ2-5	TRBV21-1	.
CASSTGQGAYGYTF	TGTGCCAGCAGTACGGGACAGGGGGCCTATGGCTACACCTTC	TRBD1	TRBJ1-2	TRBV6-5	few
CASRRDSNQPQHF	TGCGCCAGCCGCCGGGACAGCAATCAGCCCCAGCATTTT	.	TRBJ1-5	TRBV5-1	.
CASTPPQGTRPQHF	TGTGCCAGTACTCCTCCGCAAGGGACGAGGCCCCAGCATTTT	.	TRBJ1-5	TRBV19	.
CASSLGGVSPLHF	TGTGCCAGCAGCCTGGGAGGGGTTTCACCCCTCCACTTT	.	TRBJ1-6	TRBV14	medium-sized
CASSLGNSYQPQHF	TGTGCCAGCAGCTTAGGGAACAGCTATCAGCCCCAGCATTTT	.	TRBJ1-5	TRBV7-2	.
CASSRTAGTGELFF	TGCGCCAGCAGCCGGACAGCAGGCACCGGGGAGCTGTTTTTT	.	TRBJ2-2	TRBV5-1	.
CASSFQGSYGYTF	TGTGCCAGCAGCTTTCAGGGGTCTTATGGCTACACCTTC	.	TRBJ1-2	TRBV5-5	.
CASYTSLRETQYF	TGCGCCAGCTACACTAGTCTACGGGAGACCCAGTACTTC	.	TRBJ2-5	TRBV5-1	.
CASSPGGDSPLHF	TGTGCCAGCTCACCAGGGGGAGATTCACCCCTCCACTTT	.	TRBJ1-6	TRBV18	.
CASSEGTRLSAGELFF	TGTGCCAGCAGTGAGGGCACTAGATTATCTGCCGGGGAGCTGTTTTTT	.	TRBJ2-2	TRBV6-1	.
CASSGGLAGKYTQYF	TGTGCCAGCAGTGGAGGACTAGCGGGGAAATATACGCAGTATTTT	TRBD2	TRBJ2-3	TRBV6-2/TRBV6-3	.
CASSTEGTGNTEAFF	TGCGCCAGCTCTACCGAAGGGACAGGGAACACTGAAGCTTTCTTT	TRBD1	TRBJ1-1	TRBV5-1	once
CSVWEGDGGRGNTIYF	TGCAGCGTCTGGGAGGGGGACGGGGGTAGAGGAAACACCATATATTTT	.	TRBJ1-3	TRBV29-1	few
CSVTAYRGDTEAFF	TGCAGCGTCACCGCATACAGGGGGGACACTGAAGCTTTCTTT	TRBD1	TRBJ1-1	TRBV29-1	.
CASSELSDYGYTF	TGTGCCAGCAGTGAATTATCTGACTATGGCTACACCTTC	.	TRBJ1-2	TRBV25-1	.
CASSRRGGGGARDTQYF	TGTGCCAGCAGTCGCCGTGGAGGCGGGGGGGCCCGGGATACGCAGTATTTT	TRBD2	TRBJ2-3	TRBV6-6	.
CATSRDVTDTQYF	TGTGCCACCAGCCGGGACGTAACAGATACGCAGTATTTT	.	TRBJ2-3	TRBV15	.
CASPPRAYNSPLHF	TGTGCCAGCCCCCCCCGCGCCTATAATTCACCCCTCCACTTT	.	TRBJ1-6	TRBV6-4	.
CASRTPGPGNHYGYTF	TGTGCCAGCAGGACCCCAGGGCCAGGAAATCACTATGGCTACACCTTC	.	TRBJ1-2	TRBV11-2	.
CASSLATNLAGGYGEQFF	TGTGCCAGCAGCTTAGCCACGAATCTAGCGGGGGGGTATGGTGAGCAGTTCTTC	TRBD2	TRBJ2-1	TRBV7-9	.
CASSSYSGGATDTQYF	TGTGCCAGCAGCTCGTATAGCGGGGGGGCGACAGATACGCAGTATTTT	TRBD2	TRBJ2-3	TRBV13	few
CASSLRGRDDYGYTF	TGTGCCAGCAGCCTACGTGGGCGGGACGACTATGGCTACACCTTC	.	TRBJ1-2	TRBV5-5	.
CASGCARLAVETQYF	TGTGCCAGTGGTTGCGCTCGACTAGCGGTAGAGACCCAGTACTTC	.	TRBJ2-5	TRBV12-1	.
CATSRDRRGSIEKLFF	TGTGCCACCAGCAGAGATCGCCGGGGAAGTATTGAAAAACTGTTTTTT	.	TRBJ1-4	TRBV15	.
CASRPGTGAYGYTF	TGCGCCAGCCGTCCCGGGACGGGGGCCTATGGCTACACCTTC	.	TRBJ1-2	TRBV5-1	.
CARNTTPDTQYF	TGCGCCAGAAACACAACCCCAGATACGCAGTATTTT	.	TRBJ2-3	TRBV23-1	.
CASTQEVSVYGYTF	TGTGCCAGCACCCAGGAGGTCAGCGTCTATGGCTACACCTTC	.	TRBJ1-2	TRBV2	.
CATKGQLNQPQHF	TGTGCCACAAAGGGACAGCTAAATCAGCCCCAGCATTTT	TRBD1	TRBJ1-5	TRBV6-5	.
CASSSTGGVDTQYF	TGTGCCAGCAGCTCTACAGGGGGAGTAGATACGCAGTATTTT	TRBD1	TRBJ2-3	TRBV7-3	.
CASRQGSEETQYF	TGTGCCAGTCGACAGGGGTCGGAAGAGACCCAGTACTTC	TRBD1	TRBJ2-5	TRBV19	once
CASSPDGPGSPLHF	TGTGCCAGCAGCCCAGACGGTCCGGGTTCACCCCTCCACTTT	.	TRBJ1-6	TRBV5-6	.
CAWSPGQFNQPQHF	TGTGCCTGGAGCCCCGGACAGTTCAATCAGCCCCAGCATTTT	.	TRBJ1-5	TRBV30	once
CAWSPPGQGVGDTQYF	TGTGCCTGGAGTCCTCCGGGACAGGGGGTCGGAGATACGCAGTATTTT	TRBD1	TRBJ2-3	TRBV30	.
CASSVGEWVTGGQETQYF	TGTGCCAGCAGCGTAGGCGAGTGGGTGACGGGGGGCCAAGAGACCCAGTACTTC	TRBD2	TRBJ2-5	TRBV9	.
CATSVALAGKETQYF	TGTGCCACCAGCGTCGCCCTAGCGGGGAAAGAGACCCAGTACTTC	TRBD2	TRBJ2-5	TRBV24-1	once
CASSEGVITNEKLFF	TGTGCCAGCAGTGAAGGGGTGATTACTAATGAAAAACTGTTTTTT	.	TRBJ1-4	TRBV6-1	.
CASSSAGRLNTGELFF	TGTGCCAGCAGCTCCGCCGGCCGGCTGAACACCGGGGAGCTGTTTTTT	.	TRBJ2-2	TRBV7-2	.
CASSQGTGEKLFF	TGTGCCAGCTCACAGGGGACAGGTGAAAAACTGTTTTTT	TRBD1	TRBJ1-4	TRBV18	.
CAISSTSGADSYNEQFF	TGTGCCATCAGTTCGACTAGCGGGGCCGACTCTTACAATGAGCAGTTCTTC	TRBD2	TRBJ2-1	TRBV10-3	.
CASSATGGGYTIYF	TGTGCCAGCAGCGCGACAGGGGGCGGTTACACCATATATTTT	TRBD1	TRBJ1-3	TRBV2	.
CASSLGETQYF	TGTGCCAGCTCATTGGGCGAGACCCAGTACTTC	.	TRBJ2-5	TRBV18	.
CASSSRTGGKTNEKLFF	TGTGCCAGCAGCTCCCGGACAGGGGGCAAAACTAATGAAAAACTGTTTTTT	TRBD1	TRBJ1-4	TRBV7-9	.
CASRHDRKNQPQHF	TGTGCAAGTCGCCACGACAGGAAAAATCAGCCCCAGCATTTT	.	TRBJ1-5	TRBV12-2	.
CASSRVANQPQHF	TGTGCCAGCAGCAGAGTGGCTAATCAGCCCCAGCATTTT	.	TRBJ1-5	TRBV7-2	.
CSPWGDTQYF	TGCAGTCCGTGGGGGGATACGCAGTATTTT	.	TRBJ2-3	TRBV20-1	.
CASSGTATTNEKLFF	TGTGCCAGCAGTGGGACAGCTACAACTAATGAAAAACTGTTTTTT	.	TRBJ1-4	TRBV2	.
CASSVRDSGGELFF	TGTGCCAGCAGTGTCCGGGACTCGGGCGGGGAGCTGTTTTTT	.	TRBJ2-2	TRBV2	.
CASSLTSGGEETQYF	TGTGCCAGCAGCTTGACTAGCGGGGGTGAAGAGACCCAGTACTTC	TRBD2	TRBJ2-5	TRBV7-3	.
CASSQDRGRQFF	TGTGCCAGCAGCCAAGATCGGGGGAGGCAGTTCTTC	.	TRBJ2-1	TRBV3-1/TRBV3-2	.
CASSDTGTRNNEQFF	TGCGCCAGCAGCGATACCGGGACTCGGAACAATGAGCAGTTCTTC	.	TRBJ2-1	TRBV5-1	.
CASSLGYGTANTGELFF	TGTGCCAGCAGCTTAGGGTACGGGACAGCGAACACCGGGGAGCTGTTTTTT	TRBD1	TRBJ2-2	TRBV7-9	few
CASSLAGYGSPLHF	TGCGCCAGCAGCTTGGCCGGGTATGGTTCACCCCTCCACTTT	.	TRBJ1-6	TRBV5-1	.
CASRQQPNTEAFF	TGTGCCAGCAGGCAACAGCCGAACACTGAAGCTTTCTTT	.	TRBJ1-1	TRBV2	.